Below are 20 T cell receptor beta chains sequenced from a single sample in a study of cytomegalovirus exposure and HLA in healthy donors (TCRdb year 2017). Library preparation used the immunoSEQ multiplex PCR assay. For the multiplex PCR, a mixture combining 60 forward primers for TCR Vbeta segments and 13 reverse primers for TCR Jbeta segments was used. Held by TCRdb, this immuneACCESS table contains in-frame sequences only and omits some clones. Under half of the omission traces to an unresolved V gene where checked; the cause of the rest is unknown. This sample lists around 150,000 clones; roughly 84% were detected once. The biggest ten clones account for roughly 1.9% of the sample. Specimen: PBMCs. These receptors came from a man aged 18 to 30 in good health and CMV-seronegative.

The rearrangement links TRBV21-1 to TRBJ1-6. TRBV21-1 is a pseudogene. The CDR3 is 15 amino acids. CDR3 nucleotides: TGTGCCAGCGGCGGGTCGGCCATCTATAATTCACCCCTCCACTTT. It encodes CASGGSAIYNSPLHF.

The chain has TRBV4-3 and TRBJ1-2; the match to TRBD1 covers 7 bases. CDR1 LGHNA and CDR2 YSLEER come from the germline V gene. Trimming removed 4 bases from V and 10 bases from J; junction bases left unmatched: 12. The CDR3 contains 14 residues. The CDR3 coding sequence is TGCGCCAGCAGCCTTACGGACAGGCCGACGAACTACACCTTC. This translates into CASSLTDRPTNYTF.

This clone has a handful of counts. The CDR3 DNA reads as TGCGCCAGCAGCCAAAGTTTAACTAGCGGGACTTACGAGCAGTACTTC. Amino acids: CASSQSLTSGTYEQYF. The rearrangement joins TRBV4-3 to TRBJ2-7; TRBD2 matches 10 bases. Germline CDR1 and CDR2: LGHNA and YSLEER. The CDR3 has 16 amino acids. J was trimmed by 4 bases and V by 2 bases; bases with no gene match: 8.

The V gene is TRBV7-9, the J gene TRBJ1-1; 10 nucleotides match TRBD1. V dropped 5 bases and J dropped 6; count of bases not matched to a gene: 9. Germline CDR1 and CDR2: SEHNR and FQNEAQ (reference sequence). This CDR3 is 15 amino acids long. The chain's CDR3 is CASSALRDRGSEAFF. CDR3 nucleotides: TGTGCCAGCAGCGCGCTCCGGGACAGGGGCTCTGAAGCTTTCTTT.

The rearrangement uses TRBV5-1 and TRBJ2-5; 9 bases fit TRBD2. The CDR3 is 15 residues long. Germline V lookup: CDR1 SGHRS, CDR2 YFSETQ. With 3 bases clipped from V and 4 bases from J, the junction kept 7 bases outside the gene matches. The CDR3 loop reads CASSSAGGPGETQYF. For the CDR3, the DNA is TGCGCCAGCAGCTCTGCGGGAGGGCCCGGAGAGACCCAGTACTTC.

The rearrangement uses TRBV27 and TRBJ2-3; D gene uncertain. This CDR3 spans 11 amino acids. CDR1 is MNHEY, CDR2 SMNVEV, per germline (reference sequence). Trimming left V 4 bases short and J 5 bases short, with 4 bases between. CDR3 DNA sequence: TGTGCCAGCAGTTCAGGAGATACGCAGTATTTT. Translating it yields CASSSGDTQYF.

The chain uses TRBV4-2 and TRBJ2-7; TRBD1 aligns across 11 bases. The V segment lost 4 bases and the J segment 2 bases; nucleotides outside the gene matches: 1. The CDR3 loop spans 14 amino acids. Germline CDR1 is LGHNA and CDR2 is YNFKEQ. CDR3 residues: CASSRGQGAYEQYF. CDR3 DNA sequence: TGTGCCAGCAGCCGGGGACAGGGGGCCTACGAGCAGTACTTC.

The chain employs TRBV7-8 and TRBJ2-5; 9 nucleotides line up with TRBD1. Germline lookup yields CDR1 SGHVS and CDR2 FQNEAQ. This CDR3 has 16 amino acids. V was clipped by 3 bases and J by 5 bases; unmatched bases: 10. CDR3 amino acids: CASSFGTGTGRETQYF. The CDR3 DNA is TGTGCCAGCAGCTTCGGAACCGGGACAGGGAGGGAGACCCAGTACTTC.

The chain has TRBV12-5 and TRBJ1-4, with a possible D match to TRBD1 (6 bases). CDR1 is LGHNT and CDR2 is FRNRAP in the germline V gene. CDR3 length: 15 residues. V lost 1 base and J 7 bases, leaving 13 bases between the germline ends. Here the CDR3 reads CASGLGPQQGEKLFF. CDR3 bases: TGTGCTAGTGGTTTGGGGCCCCAACAGGGTGAAAAACTGTTTTTT. The full variable domain, in which reference TRBV12-5 and TRBJ1-4 provide the parts outside the CDR3, is DARVTQTPRHKVTEMGQEVTMRCQPILGHNTVFWYRQTMMQGLELLAYFRNRAPLDDSGMPKDRFSAEMPDATLATLKIQPSEPRDSAVYFCASGLGPQQGEKLFFGSGTQLSVL.

There are a few counts of this clone. The V and J genes are TRBV28 and TRBJ1-5; no clear D gene. Germline V gene data show CDR1 as MDHEN and CDR2 as SYDVKM. There are 13 residues in the CDR3. The V gene lost 10 bases and the J gene lost 0 bases, with 10 bases spanning the gap. The CDR3 coding sequence is TGTGCCATAAGTTCAGGTAGCAATCAGCCCCAGCATTTT. Protein: CAISSGSNQPQHF.

The V call is TRBV27, the J call TRBJ2-7; 8 bases fit TRBD2. CDR1 is MNHEY and CDR2 is SMNVEV in the germline V gene (reference sequence). The CDR3 consists of 15 residues. V gave up 2 bases and J gave up 3 bases; unmatched junction bases: 6. The CDR3 loop is CASSLMREADYEQYF. The CDR3 DNA is TGTGCCAGCAGTTTAATGCGGGAGGCAGACTACGAGCAGTACTTC.

V gene TRBV5-1 combines with J gene TRBJ2-7; 11 nucleotides line up with TRBD2. This CDR3 is built from 16 residues. V lost 4 bases, J lost 3 bases, and 9 bases stayed unmatched. Germline V gene lookup returns CDR1 SGHRS and CDR2 YFSETQ. CDR3 region: CASSRSAGTSGYEQYF. The CDR3 nucleotides read TGCGCCAGCAGCCGTAGCGCCGGGACTAGCGGCTACGAGCAGTACTTC.

The genes are TRBV18 and TRBJ2-1; 8 nucleotides match TRBD2. Germline V gives CDR1 KGHSH, CDR2 LQKENI. This CDR3 has 16 residues. V dropped 0 bases and J dropped 4; count of bases not matched to a gene: 5. CDR3 region: CASSPPKRELYNEQFF. The CDR3 DNA follows: TGTGCCAGCTCACCACCGAAGCGGGAGCTTTACAATGAGCAGTTCTTC.

The J gene is TRBJ1-6, the V gene TRBV9; D uncertain. Per germline, CDR1 SGDLS and CDR2 YYNGEE. The CDR3 loop spans 13 amino acids. With 4 bases removed from V and 6 bases from J, the gap between germline ends came to 8 bases. DNA for the CDR3: TGTGCCAGCAGCCTAACTGTTAATTCACCCCTCCACTTT. Amino acid sequence: CASSLTVNSPLHF.

This sequence joins TRBV5-3 and TRBJ2-1; 9 bases agree with TRBD2. TRBV5-3 is annotated as an ORF whose role is uncertain. This CDR3 is 16 amino acids long. V was pared by 3 bases and J by 12 bases, with 16 bases of the junction left unmatched. CDR3 nucleotides: TGTGCCAGAAGCTCCCCTCGGACTAGCGAGGTTGTTGGGCAGTTCTTC. It encodes CARSSPRTSEVVGQFF.

This clone showed up just once. The sample holds other DNA sequences that translate to the same CDR3. V usage is TRBV28 and J usage is TRBJ2-7; 13 bases fit TRBD2. The CDR3 is made up of 15 amino acids. Germline V gives CDR1 MDHEN, CDR2 SYDVKM. V lost 2 bases and J lost 2; bases outside the gene matches: 0. The CDR3 protein is CASSLGLAGAYEQYF. The DNA for the CDR3 is TGTGCCAGCAGTTTAGGACTAGCGGGAGCCTACGAGCAGTACTTC.

The sample holds one count of this clone. Different DNA sequences within this sample yield the same CDR3. The J gene is TRBJ2-1, the V gene TRBV7-2, with TRBD2 matching over 13 bases. Germline lookup yields CDR1 SGHTA and CDR2 FQGNSA. V dropped 4 bases and J dropped 7; count of bases not matched to a gene: 4. CDR3 size: 15 residues. Written as DNA, the CDR3 is TGTGCCAGCAGCTCCGGACTAGCGGGAGTTAATGAGCAGTTCTTC. This translates into CASSSGLAGVNEQFF. The complete variable domain, with remaining parts taken from reference TRBV7-2 and TRBJ2-1, reads GAGVSQSPSNKVTEKGKDVELRCDPISGHTALYWYRQSLGQGLEFLIYFQGNSAPDKSGLPSDRFSAERTGGSVSTLTIQRTQQEDSAVYLCASSSGLAGVNEQFFGPGTRLTVL.

In the case of this clone: One end of the junction fails to match germline, which may point to a read error. The chain employs TRBV28 and TRBJ1-3, with 7 bases aligning to TRBD1. This CDR3 has 15 residues. Germline CDR1 MDHEN, CDR2 SYDVKM. The DNA for the CDR3 is TGTGCCAGCAGTCGACAGGGCCAAGGTGGAGACACCATATATTTT. Encoded protein: CASSRQGQGGDTIYF.

The V and J genes are TRBV28 and TRBJ2-1; D ambiguous. The CDR3 has 15 amino acids. Germline V CDR1 and CDR2: MDHEN, SYDVKM. Trimming stripped 7 bases from V and 6 bases from J, with 19 bases between. CDR3 bases: TGTGCCAGCAACTCCGACACTCCGGTGGGCAATGAGCAGTTCTTC. This encodes CASNSDTPVGNEQFF.

V gene TRBV6-6 combines with J gene TRBJ1-5, with a possible D match to TRBD1 (5 bases). This CDR3 contains 16 residues. Trimming cost V 4 bases and J 1 base, with 14 bases left between them. Germline loops: CDR1 MNHNY, CDR2 SVGAGI (reference sequence). As DNA, the CDR3 is TGTGCCAGCAGTTTCCCTCGGGGGTCGAGCAATCAGCCCCAGCATTTT. Its protein product is CASSFPRGSSNQPQHF.